The sequence of this T cell receptor beta chain was determined in a study of type 1 regulatory T cells. Background on the study: T-allo10 is an in vitro-generated, Tr1-enriched CD4 T cell product specific for alloantigen.

Via MiXCR, TCRdb re-called the reads, giving one row per CDR3 protein. The sample consists of 75,000 to 100,000 distinct CDR3 sequences, 30% to 35% of them appearing once. The length of the CDR3 is 15 residues. Germline V gene lookup returns CDR1 SGHTA and CDR2 FQGNSA. V dropped 0 bases and J dropped 7; count of bases not matched to a gene: 8. Sequencing input: CD4+ T cells, either the whole sample or a sorted fraction (not recorded which). The gene calls are TRBV7-2 and TRBJ2-7; TRBD1 aligns across 8 bases. This sequence originates from a human donor in good health. CDR3 protein: CASSLAGPTGGEQYF. In DNA form, the CDR3 reads TGTGCCAGCAGCTTAGCGGGGCCCACAGGGGGGGAGCAGTACTTC. Variable domain in full (rest from reference TRBV7-2 and TRBJ2-7): GAGVSQSPSNKVTEKGKDVELRCDPISGHTALYWYRQSLGQGLEFLIYFQGNSAPDKSGLPSDRFSAERTGGSVSTLTIQRTQQEDSAVYLCASSLAGPTGGEQYFGPGTRLTVT.